The 13 T cell receptor beta chains below all came from one sample that was sequenced in a study of T cells in women clearing cervical HPV infection. Assay used: immunoSEQ multiplex PCR; TCRdb lists only in-frame clones, some missing. This repertoire includes roughly 21,000 clones. The sequenced sample was blood buffy coat. The receptors derive from a woman between 18 and 70 years old with a cervical HPV16 infection that either progressed to CIN3+ or cleared (not recorded which).

A word on this clone: The CDR3 extends 3 residues past the end of the read, so its final part is completed from the germline J gene. This sequence joins TRBV20-1 and TRBJ2-3; 8 bases fit TRBD2. CDR1 is DFQATT and CDR2 is SNEGSKA in the germline V gene (reference sequence). The junction had 3 bases not matched to a gene; V was cut back by 3 bases and J by 4 bases. The CDR3 totals 13 residues. The chain's CDR3 is CSASRREADTQYF. The CDR3 bases that were read are TGCAGTGCTAGCCGGCGGGAGGCAGATACG.

Of note for this clone: The read comes to an end 3 residues before the CDR3 does, leaving the germline J gene to fill in the end. The V and J genes are TRBV5-1 and TRBJ1-3; unclear D gene. Germline V gives CDR1 SGHRS, CDR2 YFSETQ. V was cut by 0 bases and J by 0 bases, with 7 bases left in between. The CDR3 has 15 residues. CDR3 DNA (partial): TGCGCCAGCAGCTTGGGCGGGATCTCTGGAAACACC. Its protein product is CASSLGGISGNT. The whole CDR3 sequence is CASSLGGISGNTIYF. The whole variable domain, filled in from reference TRBV5-1 and TRBJ1-3, reads KAGVTQTPRYLIKTRGQQVTLSCSPISGHRSVSWYQQTPGQGLQFLFEYFSETQRNKGNFPGRFSGRQFSNSRSEMNVSTLELGDSALYLCASSLGGISGNTIYFGEGSWLTVV.

Regarding this clone: Read coverage stops 3 residues before the CDR3 terminus; the germline J gene supplies the remainder. This chain links TRBV5-4 with TRBJ1-2; D might be TRBD1 (6 bases). Germline V gene data show CDR1 as SGHNT and CDR2 as YYREEE (reference sequence). V dropped 4 bases and J dropped 7 bases, with 17 bases sitting between them. The CDR3 runs to 14 residues. The DNA read from the CDR3 is TGTGCCAGCAGCCTAGGACAGAGACCCACTGGC. This translates into CASSLGQRPTG. The full CDR3 protein reads CASSLGQRPTGYTF.

Note on this clone: Sequencing ends 3 residues short of the CDR3 end; the germline J gene provides the rest. The chain links TRBV19 to TRBJ2-7; TRBD1 agrees at 9 bases. The V gene's germline CDR1 is LNHDA and CDR2 SQIVND (reference sequence). The CDR3 is made up of 15 amino acids. The trim removed 3 bases at V and 3 bases at J, leaving 6 bases unmatched. CDR3 region: CASSMGGTGNYEQYF. Incomplete CDR3 DNA: TGTGCCAGTAGTATGGGCGGGACAGGGAACTACGAG.

As regards this clone: The read comes to an end 3 residues before the CDR3 does, leaving the germline J gene to fill in the end. This chain connects TRBV20-1 to TRBJ2-3, with D perhaps TRBD2 (7 bases). This CDR3 is built from 13 residues. Per germline, CDR1 DFQATT and CDR2 SNEGSKA (reference sequence). V dropped 5 bases and J dropped 4 bases, with 13 bases sitting between them. CDR3 amino acids: CSAPWGGADTQYF. The sequenced part of the CDR3 DNA is TGCAGTGCTCCCTGGGGGGGCGCAGATACG.

Of note for this clone: Read coverage stops 3 residues before the CDR3 terminus; the germline J gene supplies the remainder. The gene calls are TRBV30 and TRBJ1-4, with 9 positions matching TRBD1. CDR3 size: 14 residues. Germline V CDR1 and CDR2: GTSNPN, SVGIG (reference sequence). The junction had 4 bases not matched to a gene; V was cut back by 0 bases and J by 8 bases. The CDR3 region is CAWSVGQGNEKLFF. Incomplete CDR3 DNA: TGTGCCTGGAGTGTGGGACAGGGCAACGAAAAA.

A remark on this clone: The read comes to an end 3 residues before the CDR3 does, leaving the germline J gene to fill in the end. This chain connects TRBV7-2 to TRBJ1-1; no reliable D call. CDR3 size: 11 residues. Germline V lookup: CDR1 SGHTA, CDR2 FQGNSA. This CDR3 is CASSLAEVAFF. Incomplete CDR3 DNA: TGTGCCAGCAGCTTGGCGGAGGTA. Looking up the rest from reference TRBV7-2 and TRBJ1-1 gives the full variable domain: GAGVSQSPSNKVTEKGKDVELRCDPISGHTALYWYRQSLGQGLEFLIYFQGNSAPDKSGLPSDRFSAERTGGSVSTLTIQRTQQEDSAVYLCASSLAEVAFFGQGTRLTVV.

Of note for this clone: The sequenced fragment ends 3 residues before the CDR3 boundary, so the rest is inferred from the germline J gene. This sequence joins TRBV4-1 and TRBJ2-7, with 12 bases matching TRBD1. Germline CDR1 is MGHRA and CDR2 is YSYEKL. V trimming: 4 bases; J trimming: 6 bases; junction bases outside the gene matches: 4. The CDR3 spans 14 residues. The CDR3 DNA, read in part, is TGCGCCAGCAGCCCGCCGGGACAGGGGGCCGAG. This sequence encodes CASSPPGQGAE. The complete CDR3 sequence is CASSPPGQGAEQYF.

Remarks on this clone: The read comes to an end 3 residues before the CDR3 does, leaving the germline J gene to fill in the end. The chain uses TRBV5-1 and TRBJ1-3; D is possibly TRBD1 (5 bases). V was trimmed by 0 bases and J by 4 bases, leaving 14 bases between them. Per germline, CDR1 SGHRS and CDR2 YFSETQ. The CDR3 has 16 amino acids. The CDR3 DNA, read in part, is TGCGCCAGCAGCTTGGCCGGCAGGGTTGACGGAAACACC. Encoded protein: CASSLAGRVDGNT. The full CDR3 is CASSLAGRVDGNTIYF.

In regard to this clone: Coverage ceases 3 residues before the CDR3 finishes, and the germline J gene fills in the end. The gene calls are TRBV11-3 and TRBJ2-5; perhaps TRBD1 as D (6 bases). CDR1 and CDR2 (germline): SGHNT, YENEEA. This CDR3 comprises 15 residues. Between the trimmed V and J ends, which lost 5 bases and 3 bases, there was a span of 16 bases. The CDR3 DNA, read in part, is TGTGCCAGCAGCAAACGAACAGGGTTTGAAGAGACC. Its protein product is CASSKRTGFEET. The full CDR3 protein reads CASSKRTGFEETQYF.

To note about this clone: From the germline J gene comes the end of the CDR3, since the read stops 3 residues before it. The chain recombines TRBV27 with TRBJ2-3; TRBD1 is a possible D gene (5 bases). Trimming cost V 7 bases and J 6 bases, with 17 bases left between them. Germline V CDR1 and CDR2: MNHEY, SMNVEV (reference sequence). The CDR3 sequence is 14 residues long. The CDR3 loop is CASTGAGFMDTQYF. CDR3 DNA (partial): TGTGCCAGCACGGGCGCAGGGTTTATGGATACG.

On this clone itself: The missing CDR3 end, 3 residues past where the read stops, is filled in from the germline J gene. This chain connects TRBV19 to TRBJ2-3; 16 bases are shared with TRBD2. The germline V gene encodes CDR1 LNHDA and CDR2 SQIVND (reference sequence). The CDR3 is 17 amino acids. The CDR3 protein is CASNPTGTSGRALTQYF. The sequenced CDR3 bases are TGTGCCAGTAACCCAACCGGGACTAGCGGGAGGGCCCTGACG.

Concerning this clone: The read terminates 3 residues before the CDR3 end, so the remaining end is supplied by the germline J gene. The genes are TRBV7-2 and TRBJ2-7; no clear D. The CDR3 runs to 13 residues. V was shortened by 0 bases and J by 6 bases, with 9 bases between the two germline ends. From germline, CDR1 is SGHTA and CDR2 FQGNSA. The CDR3 sequence is CASSLAGVTEQYF. CDR3 bases read: TGTGCCAGCAGCTTAGCCGGTGTTACCGAG.